Sequencing of this T cell receptor beta chain was carried out in a study of OX40 agonist ivuxolimab in advanced cancers. Study summary: The dose-escalation cohort was approximately 85% male, with a mean age of about 60 years, ranging roughly 20 to 90.

Per the germline V gene, CDR1 is SGHTA and CDR2 is FQGNSA. CDR3 length equals 15 residues. The germline V and J ends were trimmed by 5 bases and 2 bases, with 15 bases remaining between them. The study's findings and limits: The work left the antigen specificity of expanded peripheral T cells undetermined.

Some clones are missing from TCRdb's copy, which holds only in-frame ones; the method was immunoSEQ multiplex PCR. The sample lists roughly 66,000 clones; around 86% were seen once. Details on this clone: Its antigen is not known.

The chain couples TRBV7-2 to TRBJ2-5; D may be TRBD1 or TRBD2 (5 bases each). The sequencing used CD4+ or CD8+ T cells sorted from blood, collected in a trial of the OX40 agonist ivuxolimab. The receptor comes from an adult with an advanced solid tumor such as melanoma, head and neck, liver or kidney cancer. The CDR3 region has the DNA TGTGCCAGCAGCCGACCGGGACGCCGACAAGAGACCCAGTACTTC. Translating it yields CASSRPGRRQETQYF.